What follows are 8 T cell receptor beta chains derived from one specimen sequenced in a study of T cells after yellow fever vaccination. Each CDR3 protein is one row after TCRdb ran MiXCR on the 5' RACE reads. The data hold hundreds of thousands of distinct CDR3 sequences, with about a fifth observed a single time. The source was PBMCs, collected 21 days after the first yellow fever vaccination. The receptors were sampled from a man in his late teens or twenties who received the YFV17D yellow fever vaccine.

The chain employs TRBV21-1 and TRBJ2-1; the D call of TRBD2 is as the table states it, not checked on the DNA. TRBV21-1 is tagged as a pseudogene. The CDR3 covers 17 residues. DNA of the CDR3: TGTGCCAGCCTGACTAGCGGGGGGCCCCCCCCCTACAATGAGCAGTTCTTC. Translating it yields CASLTSGGPPPYNEQFF.

This sequence joins TRBV24-1 and TRBJ2-1, with D perhaps matching TRBD2 (6 bases). Germline CDR1 KGHDR, CDR2 SFDVKD. The V and J ends lost 9 bases and 0 bases respectively, with 11 bases between them. This CDR3 region has 14 residues. The chain's CDR3 is CATAGRGSYNEQFF. CDR3 nucleotides: TGTGCCACCGCGGGGCGGGGCTCCTACAATGAGCAGTTCTTC.

This clonotype appeared a few times. This chain uses TRBV4-1 with TRBJ2-1; 8 bases are shared with TRBD2. CDR1 and CDR2 (germline): MGHRA, YSYEKL. J was trimmed by 6 bases and V by 1 base; bases with no gene match: 2. The length of the CDR3 is 14 residues. The CDR3 DNA reads TGCGCCAGCAGCCAAGTCGGGAGGGGCAATGAGCAGTTCTTC. This codes for CASSQVGRGNEQFF.

The chain carries TRBV11-2 and TRBJ2-3; D not certain. The CDR3 consists of 14 residues. The germline V gene encodes CDR1 SGHAT and CDR2 FQNNGV. Trimming removed 0 bases at V and 4 bases at J, with 8 bases between. The CDR3, as DNA: TGTGCCAGCAGCTTAGAGGGTCAGGCAGATACGCAGTATTTT. Residues: CASSLEGQADTQYF.

The J gene is TRBJ1-2, the V gene TRBV28; D gene uncertain. V was shortened by 4 bases and J by 8 bases, with 11 bases between the two germline ends. From germline, CDR1 is MDHEN and CDR2 SYDVKM. The CDR3 is made up of 12 amino acids. The CDR3 loop reads CASSSDARGYTF. CDR3 nucleotide sequence: TGTGCCAGCAGTTCGGACGCCCGGGGCTACACCTTC.

This clonotype has just a few counts. In DNA, the CDR3 is TGTGCCAGCAGTTCCACAGAGAACACCGGGGAGCTGTTTTTT. This encodes CASSSTENTGELFF. The V call is TRBV27, the J call TRBJ2-2; D remains unclear. CDR1 and CDR2 (germline): MNHEY, SMNVEV (reference sequence). The CDR3 totals 14 residues. Trimming removed 4 bases from V and 1 base from J, with 7 bases in between.

The V gene is TRBV12-3 or TRBV12-4, the J gene TRBJ1-3; possibly TRBD1 for D (6 bases). The CDR3 runs to 16 residues. V was trimmed by 7 bases and J by 0 bases, leaving 16 bases between them. As DNA, the CDR3 is TGTGCCAGCATTGGGGGGCAGGGTCTCTCTGGAAACACCATATATTTT. Translation: CASIGGQGLSGNTIYF.

In its sample, this clonotype was seen a few times. The chain uses TRBV12-3 or TRBV12-4 and TRBJ2-7; 10 bases align to TRBD2. This CDR3 comprises 17 residues. Trimming cost V 5 bases and J 2 bases; bases outside gene matches: 12. For the CDR3, the DNA is TGTGCCAGCAGTCCACTCCCCCTAGCGGGGGCCCCCTACGAGCAGTACTTC. This sequence encodes CASSPLPLAGAPYEQYF.